In this sample, the clone carrying this T cell receptor (beta chain) turned up a few times. Its cognate antigen is unknown. Expressed TCRB transcripts were sequenced because the entire RNA isolate underwent reverse transcription. The repertoire was sequenced with immunoSEQ multiplex PCR; TCRdb's copy has only in-frame clones and lacks some. The sample consists of roughly 150,000 clones, almost 65% of them appearing once. Every donor provided one heparinised blood draw, which averaged about 110 mL. CDR1 MDHEN and CDR2 SYDVKM come from the germline V gene. With 6 bases removed from V and 1 base from J, the gap between germline ends came to 10 bases. The CDR3 consists of 13 residues. This sample was taken from a study of beta chain features in type 1 diabetes. Study conclusions and caveats: People with Type 1 diabetes carried modestly yet significantly shorter TCRB CDR3s in all four CD4+ subsets. The VDJ junctions of type 1 diabetes patients carried fewer insertions and more deletions.

V and J are TRBV28 and TRBJ2-7; D perhaps matches TRBD1 (6 bases). Sample: naive CD4+ T cells from blood. This clonotype was obtained from a man younger than 40 with type 1 diabetes. The CDR3 region is CASSPGQSYEQYF. The CDR3 coding sequence is TGTGCCAGCAGCCCAGGACAGTCCTACGAGCAGTACTTC. The full variable domain, rest sourced from reference TRBV28 and TRBJ2-7, is DVKVTQSSRYLVKRTGEKVFLECVQDMDHENMFWYRQDPGLGLRLIYFSYDVKMKEKGDIPEGYSVSREKKERFSLILESASTNQTSMYLCASSPGQSYEQYFGPGTRLTVT.